This T cell receptor beta chain was sequenced for a study of shared clonotypes between healthy human individuals. Study summary: Donors were a couple of women and a few men aged 18 to 49.

The protocol was immunoSEQ multiplex PCR, while the TCRdb copy is restricted to in-frame clones and leaves out a portion. The repertoire consists of roughly 2.4 million clones, with roughly 95% occurring once and the leading ten covering roughly 0.13%. Overall study findings and caveats: Researchers found naive subsets generally carried larger estimated richness than memory subsets. Across a handful of donors, naive CD4 shared 5% to 6%, naive CD8 3% to 3.5%, memory CD4 more than 2%, memory CD8 0.35% to 0.5%.

Points on this clone: No antigen is known for it.

V was clipped by 5 bases and J by 5 bases, with 7 bases between them. The CDR3 extends over 12 amino acids. From germline, CDR1 is SQVTM and CDR2 ANQGSEA. The sequence came from a man in his late teens or twenties in good health. This chain uses TRBV29-1 with TRBJ1-6, with a tentative D call TRBD1 (5 bases). Material: naive CD4+ T cells sorted from blood. Subset described: CD45RA+ positively selected. CDR3 protein: CSVRGDNSPLHF. The CDR3 coding sequence is TGCAGCGTTAGAGGGGATAATTCACCCCTCCACTTT. Variable domain in full (rest from reference TRBV29-1 and TRBJ1-6): SAVISQKPSRDICQRGTSLTIQCQVDSQVTMMFWYRQQPGQSLTLIATANQGSEATYESGFVIDKFPISRPNLTFSTLTVSNMSPEDSSIYLCSVRGDNSPLHFGNGTRLTVT.